The 27 T cell receptor beta chains below come from one sample, sequenced in a study of blood T cell repertoires in COVID-19. Only in-frame clones appear in the TCRdb table, and some are missing; sequencing was by immunoSEQ multiplex PCR. The sample lists about 130,000 clones; around nine tenths were seen once. Specimen: peripheral blood. The receptor source for this set is a woman aged 80 or over with acute or convalescent COVID-19.

This clone was seen more than once but under ten times. The chain's CDR3 is CASSIPPFGPPGAEAFF. In DNA form, the CDR3 reads TGTGCCAGTAGTATACCCCCCTTCGGACCTCCGGGAGCTGAAGCTTTCTTT. V usage is TRBV19 and J usage is TRBJ1-1; D gene uncertain. The V end lost 2 bases, the J end lost 6 bases, and 22 bases lay between the germline ends. The CDR3 runs to 17 residues. Germline values: CDR1 LNHDA, CDR2 SQIVND (reference sequence). The whole variable domain, filled in from reference TRBV19 and TRBJ1-1, reads DGGITQSPKYLFRKEGQNVTLSCEQNLNHDAMYWYRQDPGQGLRLIYYSQIVNDFQKGDIAEGYSVSREKKESFPLTVTSAQKNPTAFYLCASSIPPFGPPGAEAFFGQGTRLTVV.

V usage is TRBV28 and J usage is TRBJ1-2, with D possibly TRBD1 on 5 matching bases. Trimming removed 3 bases from V and 5 bases from J, with 10 bases in between. Germline values: CDR1 MDHEN, CDR2 SYDVKM. The CDR3 covers 13 residues. CDR3 coding DNA: TGTGCCAGCAGTTTGGGCAGGGTTTATGGCTACACCTTC. This translates into CASSLGRVYGYTF.

V gene TRBV9 combines with J gene TRBJ1-6, with TRBD1 matching over 7 bases. This CDR3 spans 16 amino acids. V lost 0 bases to trimming and J lost 7 bases; unmatched junction nucleotides: 7. Germline V CDR1 and CDR2: SGDLS, YYNGEE. CDR3 loop: CASSVGGTAKNSPLHF. In nucleotides, the CDR3 is TGTGCCAGCAGCGTAGGGGGGACAGCGAAAAATTCACCCCTCCACTTT.

This sequence joins TRBV2 and TRBJ2-7; 7 nucleotides line up with TRBD1. The trim removed 5 bases at V and 7 bases at J, leaving 8 bases unmatched. CDR1 SNHLY and CDR2 FYNNEI come from the germline V gene. There are 13 residues in the CDR3. The CDR3: CASSFRDRGEQYF. The CDR3, as DNA: TGTGCCAGCAGTTTCCGGGACAGAGGGGAGCAGTACTTC.

The V call is TRBV5-4, the J call TRBJ2-7, with TRBD2 identical over 12 bases. CDR1 is SGHNT and CDR2 is YYREEE in the germline V gene (reference sequence). After removal of 0 bases from V and 0 bases from J, the junction contained 4 bases not matched to a gene. The CDR3 spans 17 residues. The CDR3 DNA sequence: TGTGCCAGCAGCTTGGGCCTAGCGGGGGGGATCTCCTACGAGCAGTACTTC. Translating it yields CASSLGLAGGISYEQYF. Based on the CDR3 plus reference TRBV5-4 and TRBJ2-7, the full variable domain is ETGVTQSPTHLIKTRGQQVTLRCSSQSGHNTVSWYQQALGQGPQFIFQYYREEENGRGNFPPRFSGLQFPNYSSELNVNALELDDSALYLCASSLGLAGGISYEQYFGPGTRLTVT.

The V and J genes are TRBV10-2 and TRBJ2-4; TRBD1 might be the D (5 bases). This CDR3 has 12 residues. In germline, CDR1 is WSHSY, CDR2 SAAADI. Between the trimmed V and J ends, which lost 10 bases and 6 bases, there was a span of 13 bases. The CDR3 DNA reads as TGCGCCATCGGCCAGCAGGGAAACATTCAGTACTTC. Translating gives CAIGQQGNIQYF.

The chain uses TRBV4-3 and TRBJ2-1; D ambiguous. This CDR3 has 16 amino acids. Germline CDR1 LGHNA, CDR2 YSLEER. The V end was cut by 4 bases, the J end by 1 base, with 14 bases between. The CDR3 nucleotides read TGCGCCAGCAGCCGCACGGTGGCAGGATCCTACAATGAGCAGTTCTTC. Translated, it gives CASSRTVAGSYNEQFF.

The V gene is TRBV7-6, the J gene TRBJ1-3; D gene ambiguous. This CDR3 has 15 residues. CDR1 and CDR2 from the germline V gene are SGHVS and FNYEAQ. V was trimmed by 1 base and J by 0 bases, leaving 7 bases between them. CDR3 DNA: TGTGCCAGCAGCTTAGACGCAGGCTCTGGAAACACCATATATTTT. Translated: CASSLDAGSGNTIYF.

The V call is TRBV23-1, the J call TRBJ2-5; possibly TRBD1 for D (5 bases). TRBV23-1 is designated an ORF whose function remains uncertain. The V and J ends lost 2 bases and 5 bases respectively, with 12 bases between them. The CDR3 extends over 14 amino acids. CDR3 amino acids: CASSQETDLETQYF. CDR3 coding DNA: TGCGCCAGCAGTCAAGAGACAGACTTGGAGACCCAGTACTTC.

CDR3 nucleotides: TGTGCCAGCAGCTTAGTTTCGCCTGGGCGAAATTCACCCCTCCACTTT. Residues: CASSLVSPGRNSPLHF. The rearrangement links TRBV11-2 to TRBJ1-6; D is uncertain. Per germline, CDR1 SGHAT and CDR2 FQNNGV. Trimming pared 1 base from V and 7 bases from J, leaving 14 bases between. CDR3 length: 16 amino acids.

The chain employs TRBV10-1 and TRBJ2-2, with 8 bases that match TRBD1. The V gene's germline CDR1 is WNHNN and CDR2 SYGVQD (reference sequence). The CDR3 totals 13 residues. The J segment lost 1 base and the V segment lost 8 bases, leaving 0 bases of the junction unmatched. The CDR3 nucleotides are TGCGCCAGCGGGACAGGGAACACCGGGGAGCTGTTTTTT. Its translation is CASGTGNTGELFF.

This rearrangement joins TRBV20-1 to TRBJ1-2; 8 bases match TRBD1. J was trimmed by 2 bases and V by 3 bases; bases with no gene match: 8. This CDR3 is built from 15 residues. The V gene's germline CDR1 is DFQATT and CDR2 SNEGSKA (reference sequence). CDR3 nucleotides: TGCAGTGCTAGTTCTCGACAGGGGATGAACTATGGCTACACCTTC. This codes for CSASSRQGMNYGYTF.

This chain links TRBV6-2 or TRBV6-3 with TRBJ2-5; 10 bases map to TRBD2. V was pared by 5 bases and J by 6 bases, with 9 bases of the junction left unmatched. This CDR3 region has 15 residues. Per the germline V gene, CDR1 is MNHEY and CDR2 is SVGEGT. For the CDR3, the DNA is TGTGCCAGCAGTGACCAGCGGGGGGGCCGGAAGACCCAGTACTTC. This sequence encodes CASSDQRGGRKTQYF.

CDR3 protein: CASSQDPTSYEQYF. As DNA, the CDR3 is TGCGCCAGCAGCCAAGACCCCACCAGCTACGAGCAGTACTTC. This rearrangement joins TRBV4-3 to TRBJ2-7; D remains ambiguous. The CDR3 runs to 14 residues. The V end lost 0 bases, the J end lost 3 bases, and 9 bases lay between the germline ends. Germline CDR1 reads LGHNA; CDR2 reads YSLEER.

This clone appeared a few times. The V gene is TRBV24-1, the J gene TRBJ1-5; possibly TRBD1 for D (6 bases). Deletions cut 4 bases from V and 0 bases from J, with 6 bases between. The CDR3 totals 14 residues. CDR1 KGHDR and CDR2 SFDVKD come from the germline V gene. The CDR3: CATSDRGSNQPQHF. The CDR3 DNA reads TGTGCCACCAGTGACAGGGGTAGCAATCAGCCCCAGCATTTT.

The chain couples TRBV5-1 to TRBJ2-2; D remains ambiguous. Trimming removed 1 base at V and 0 bases at J, with 4 bases between. This CDR3 has 14 residues. Germline V gene data show CDR1 as SGHRS and CDR2 as YFSETQ. CDR3 nucleotides: TGCGCCAGCAGCTTGTTCGCGAACACCGGGGAGCTGTTTTTT. This translates into CASSLFANTGELFF.

This clone was found once. The chain couples TRBV7-9 to TRBJ1-6; TRBD1 agrees at 8 bases. Germline V CDR1 and CDR2: SEHNR, FQNEAQ (reference sequence). V lost 5 bases and J lost 6; bases outside the gene matches: 9. The CDR3 has 16 residues. CDR3 in DNA: TGTGCCAGCAGCACCGGGACAGGAGAACTTAATTCACCCCTCCACTTT. Protein sequence: CASSTGTGELNSPLHF.

This sequence joins TRBV6-2 or TRBV6-3 and TRBJ1-2; the D is unclear. Trimming removed 2 bases from V and 8 bases from J, with 12 bases in between. Germline assignment: CDR1 MNHEY and CDR2 SVGEGT. This CDR3 is built from 13 residues. The CDR3 region is CASSYARFVGYTF. The CDR3 nucleotides read TGTGCCAGCAGTTACGCCAGGTTCGTCGGCTACACCTTC.

The chain employs TRBV5-1 and TRBJ2-3, with TRBD2 matching over 7 bases. The CDR3 spans 15 residues. V shed 2 bases and J 3 bases; nucleotides not matched to a gene: 6. Germline V gene lookup returns CDR1 SGHRS and CDR2 YFSETQ. The CDR3 bases are TGCGCCAGCAGCTTAGCGGGAACCGTGACAGATACGCAGTATTTT. It specifies CASSLAGTVTDTQYF.

This rearrangement joins TRBV15 to TRBJ1-5; perhaps TRBD1 as D (5 bases). V was clipped by 0 bases and J by 7 bases, with 13 bases between them. From germline, CDR1 is LNHNV and CDR2 YYDKDF (reference sequence). The CDR3 covers 15 residues. The CDR3 region is CATSRDGREGQPQHF. In DNA, the CDR3 is TGTGCCACCAGCAGAGATGGGAGGGAGGGGCAGCCCCAGCATTTT.

The chain recombines TRBV14 with TRBJ1-4; 8 bases match TRBD1. CDR3 size: 15 residues. In germline, CDR1 is SGHDN, CDR2 FVKESK. Germline trimming cut 3 bases from V and 5 bases from J; bases unmatched to any gene: 5. CDR3 region: CASSQDRDRNEKLFF. Here the CDR3 DNA reads TGTGCCAGCAGCCAGGACCGGGACAGGAATGAAAAACTGTTTTTT. The full variable domain, rest sourced from reference TRBV14 and TRBJ1-4, is EAGVTQFPSHSVIEKGQTVTLRCDPISGHDNLYWYRRVMGKEIKFLLHFVKESKQDESGMPNNRFLAERTGGTYSTLKVQPAELEDSGVYFCASSQDRDRNEKLFFGSGTQLSVL.

The chain is built from TRBV9 and TRBJ2-2, with a tentative D call TRBD2 (5 bases). From germline, CDR1 is SGDLS and CDR2 YYNGEE. With 0 bases removed from V and 6 bases from J, the gap between germline ends came to 18 bases. The CDR3 is 17 residues long. The CDR3 DNA reads TGTGCCAGCAGCGTAGCTTCGGCTAGCAACGTTCCCGGGGAGCTGTTTTTT. It encodes CASSVASASNVPGELFF.

The chain has TRBV18 and TRBJ2-1, with 13 bases matching TRBD2. After removal of 2 bases from V and 5 bases from J, the junction contained 6 bases not matched to a gene. Germline CDR1 reads KGHSH; CDR2 reads LQKENI. The CDR3 runs 17 residues. In DNA, the CDR3 is TGTGCCAGCTCACCAAATCAACTAGCGGGAGGGAACAATGAGCAGTTCTTC. It codes for CASSPNQLAGGNNEQFF.

The V gene is TRBV2, the J gene TRBJ2-5, with TRBD1 as a possible D gene (6 bases). The CDR3 is made up of 14 amino acids. Per the germline V gene, CDR1 is SNHLY and CDR2 is FYNNEI. V was cut by 3 bases and J by 5 bases, with 13 bases left in between. The CDR3 DNA sequence: TGTGCCAGCAGTGACCCACAGGGTTTGGAGACCCAGTACTTC. This codes for CASSDPQGLETQYF.

The chain recombines TRBV7-9 with TRBJ1-6; 8 bases agree with TRBD1. CDR1 is SEHNR and CDR2 is FQNEAQ in the germline V gene (reference sequence). V dropped 5 bases and J dropped 4; count of bases not matched to a gene: 7. The CDR3 consists of 16 residues. CDR3 amino acids: CASSRQGTVYNSPLHF. In nucleotides, the CDR3 is TGTGCCAGCAGCAGACAGGGGACGGTTTATAATTCACCCCTCCACTTT.

This clone was picked up one time. The genes are TRBV27 and TRBJ1-2; TRBD1 agrees at 8 bases. In germline, CDR1 is MNHEY, CDR2 SMNVEV (reference sequence). The CDR3 is 14 amino acids. The J segment lost 7 bases and the V segment lost 3 bases, leaving 7 bases of the junction unmatched. The CDR3 sequence: CASSFDRGVSGYTF. The CDR3, as DNA: TGTGCCAGCAGTTTTGACAGGGGCGTTTCTGGCTACACCTTC.

This chain joins TRBV6-5 and TRBJ1-1, with D perhaps TRBD1 (5 bases). CDR1 and CDR2 from the germline V gene are MNHEY and SVGAGI. The CDR3 length is 14 residues. The germline V and J ends were trimmed by 7 bases and 0 bases, with 12 bases remaining between them. The CDR3 loop reads CASTLGHLNTEAFF. For the CDR3, the DNA is TGTGCCAGCACATTAGGACACCTGAACACTGAAGCTTTCTTT.